This T cell receptor (beta chain) was obtained from a study of OX40 agonist ivuxolimab in advanced cancers. This clone was detected a few times. Sequencing was performed with immunoSEQ multiplex PCR; in TCRdb, only in-frame clones are kept and a portion is missing. The sample carries roughly 50,000 clones, around four fifths recorded once. Trimming left V 3 bases short and J 7 bases short, with 10 bases between. Germline V lookup: CDR1 LNHDA, CDR2 SQIVND (reference sequence). This CDR3 is built from 13 residues. The sequence was obtained from an adult with an advanced solid tumor such as melanoma, head and neck, liver or kidney cancer. V is TRBV19 and J is TRBJ1-5; D call uncertain. Here the sequenced sample was CD4+ or CD8+ T cells sorted from blood, taken in a trial of the OX40 agonist ivuxolimab. DNA of the CDR3: TGTGCCAGTAGTATCAATGGGGAGCAGCCCCAGCATTTT. It codes for CASSINGEQPQHF.